Below, 11 T cell receptor beta chains from the same sample are listed, as sequenced in a study of cytomegalovirus exposure and HLA in healthy donors. Primers for the PCR totalled 60 Vbeta and 13 Jbeta. TCRdb's copy holds only in-frame clones and misses some; the assay was immunoSEQ multiplex PCR. The table has roughly 55,000 clones, 65% to 80% seen once. The sequenced sample was PBMCs. These receptors were obtained from a middle-aged man in good health and CMV-seropositive.

The chain has TRBV6-6 and TRBJ1-6; tentatively, D is TRBD1 (5 bases). V lost 6 bases to trimming and J lost 3 bases, with 12 bases between them. Per germline, CDR1 MNHNY and CDR2 SVGAGI (reference sequence). CDR3 size: 15 residues. CDR3 sequence (DNA): TGTGCCAGCAGAGTGACAGAACGCTATAATTCACCCCTCCACTTT. It encodes CASRVTERYNSPLHF.

This chain links TRBV4-2 with TRBJ1-2, with D possibly being TRBD1 (5 bases). The V gene's germline CDR1 is LGHNA and CDR2 YNFKEQ. Deletions cut 4 bases from V and 5 bases from J, with 17 bases between. The CDR3 spans 15 residues. CDR3 loop: CASSPAGGVGYGYTF. The CDR3 region has the DNA TGTGCCAGCAGCCCCGCGGGGGGGGTAGGATATGGCTACACCTTC.

The chain carries TRBV25-1 and TRBJ1-1; 7 positions agree with TRBD1. Germline CDR1 is MGHDK and CDR2 is SYGVNS. V dropped 2 bases and J dropped 4; count of bases not matched to a gene: 16. The CDR3 length is 18 residues. CDR3 nucleotides: TGTGCCAGCAGTGAAAAGAAAGGAGACAGGGAGATGGGCACTGAAGCTTTCTTT. Residues: CASSEKKGDREMGTEAFF.

The genes are TRBV2 and TRBJ1-6; TRBD1 is a possible D gene (5 bases). The CDR3 extends over 14 amino acids. The germline V gene encodes CDR1 SNHLY and CDR2 FYNNEI. The ends were cut back, 1 base at V and 7 bases at J, with 8 bases in the middle. The CDR3 spells CASSEGQWNSPLHF. The CDR3, as DNA: TGTGCCAGCAGTGAAGGACAGTGGAATTCACCCCTCCACTTT. The variable domain in full, with the rest retrieved from reference TRBV2 and TRBJ1-6, is EPEVTQTPSHQVTQMGQEVILRCVPISNHLYFYWYRQILGQKVEFLVSFYNNEISEKSEIFDDQFSVERPDGSNFTLKIRSTKLEDSAMYFCASSEGQWNSPLHFGNGTRLTVT.

In its sample, this clone was seen a few times. The chain has TRBV7-9 and TRBJ2-6; weak D call: TRBD1 (5 bases). V was cut by 4 bases and J by 1 base, with 8 bases left in between. The CDR3 consists of 15 residues. Germline-derived CDR1 and CDR2 are SEHNR and FQNEAQ (reference sequence). The CDR3 reads CASSSGQSGANVLTF. The CDR3 DNA sequence: TGTGCCAGCAGCTCTGGACAATCTGGGGCCAACGTCCTGACTTTC.

The CDR3 protein is CASSPQGQASYGYTF. The CDR3 DNA is TGCGCCAGCAGCCCACAAGGACAGGCTTCCTATGGCTACACCTTC. The V and J genes are TRBV5-1 and TRBJ1-2; 7 bases map to TRBD1. CDR1 SGHRS and CDR2 YFSETQ come from the germline V gene. The CDR3 covers 15 residues. V lost 4 bases to trimming and J lost 4 bases; unmatched junction nucleotides: 10.

The chain has TRBV2 and TRBJ2-5; possible D gene TRBD1, 5 bases. Per the germline V gene, CDR1 is SNHLY and CDR2 is FYNNEI. Deletions cut 5 bases from V and 1 base from J, with 11 bases between. The CDR3 length is 14 residues. CDR3 in amino acids: CASSHDRAQETQYF. The CDR3 nucleotides read TGTGCCAGCAGTCACGACAGAGCCCAAGAGACCCAGTACTTC.

CDR3 protein: CASSPGTDGIYGYTF. In DNA form, the CDR3 reads TGTGCCAGCAGCCCAGGGACAGATGGGATCTATGGCTACACCTTC. V usage is TRBV5-8 and J usage is TRBJ1-2; TRBD1 agrees at 7 bases. Germline trimming cut 4 bases from V and 4 bases from J; bases unmatched to any gene: 10. CDR1 and CDR2 from the germline V gene are SGHTS and YDEGEE. The CDR3 is 15 residues long.

The gene calls are TRBV2 and TRBJ2-5; D not certain. CDR1 is SNHLY and CDR2 is FYNNEI in the germline V gene. This CDR3 contains 13 residues. V was trimmed by 7 bases and J by 5 bases, leaving 14 bases between them. The chain's CDR3 is CASNSLLSETQYF. Here the CDR3 DNA reads TGTGCCAGCAATAGCCTGCTTTCGGAGACCCAGTACTTC.

This chain links TRBV4-1 with TRBJ2-1, with 9 bases aligning to TRBD2. Germline CDR1 reads MGHRA; CDR2 reads YSYEKL. The CDR3 has 18 amino acids. The V and J ends lost 1 base and 4 bases, in that order; junction bases with no gene match: 11. The CDR3 is CASSQALAGSTTYNEQFF. The DNA of the CDR3 is TGCGCCAGCAGCCAAGCGCTAGCGGGGTCGACGACATACAATGAGCAGTTCTTC.

J is TRBJ2-7 and V is TRBV6-5; 10 bases map to TRBD2. This CDR3 comprises 12 residues. Trimming took 8 bases from V and 6 from J; bases not matched to a gene: 4. CDR1 and CDR2 from the germline V gene are MNHEY and SVGAGI. CDR3 nucleotides: TGTGCCAGCGAGCGGGGGGGCTGCGAGCAGTACTTC. Its protein product is CASERGGCEQYF.